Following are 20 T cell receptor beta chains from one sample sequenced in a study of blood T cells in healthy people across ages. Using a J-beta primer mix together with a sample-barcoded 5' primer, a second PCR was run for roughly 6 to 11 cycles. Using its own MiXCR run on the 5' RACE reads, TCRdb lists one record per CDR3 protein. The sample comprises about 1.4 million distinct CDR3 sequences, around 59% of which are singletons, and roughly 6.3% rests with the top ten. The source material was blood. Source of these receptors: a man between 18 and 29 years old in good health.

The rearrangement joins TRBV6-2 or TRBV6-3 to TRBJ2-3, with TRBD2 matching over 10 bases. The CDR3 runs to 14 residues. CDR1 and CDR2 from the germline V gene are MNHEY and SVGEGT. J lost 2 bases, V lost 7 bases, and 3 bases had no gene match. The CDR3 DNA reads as TGTGCCAGCACGCTAGCGGGGGACACAGATACGCAGTATTTT. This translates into CASTLAGDTDTQYF.

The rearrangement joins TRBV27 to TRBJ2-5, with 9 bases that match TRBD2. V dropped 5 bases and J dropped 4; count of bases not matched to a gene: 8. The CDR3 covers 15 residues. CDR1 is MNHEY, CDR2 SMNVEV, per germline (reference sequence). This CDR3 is CASSPPGLARETQYF. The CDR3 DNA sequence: TGTGCCAGCAGTCCGCCGGGACTAGCTAGAGAGACCCAGTACTTC.

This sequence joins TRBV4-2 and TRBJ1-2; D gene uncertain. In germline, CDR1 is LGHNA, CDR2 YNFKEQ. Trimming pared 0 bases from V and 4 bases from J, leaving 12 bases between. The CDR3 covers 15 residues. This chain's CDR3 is CASSQEGSSGYGYTF. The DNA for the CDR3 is TGTGCCAGCAGCCAAGAGGGCAGCTCGGGCTATGGCTACACCTTC.

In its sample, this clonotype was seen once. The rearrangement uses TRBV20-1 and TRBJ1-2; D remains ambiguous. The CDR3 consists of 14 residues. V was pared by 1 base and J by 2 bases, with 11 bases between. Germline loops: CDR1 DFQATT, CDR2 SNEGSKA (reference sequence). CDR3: CSARVSYSNYGYTF. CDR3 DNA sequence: TGCAGTGCTAGAGTGTCCTACTCAAACTATGGCTACACCTTC.

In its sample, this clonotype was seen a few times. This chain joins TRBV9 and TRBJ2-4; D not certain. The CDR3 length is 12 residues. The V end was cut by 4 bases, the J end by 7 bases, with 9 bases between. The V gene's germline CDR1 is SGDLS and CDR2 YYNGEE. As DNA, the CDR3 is TGTGCCAGCAGCTTCACCGGGAACATTCAGTACTTC. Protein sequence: CASSFTGNIQYF.

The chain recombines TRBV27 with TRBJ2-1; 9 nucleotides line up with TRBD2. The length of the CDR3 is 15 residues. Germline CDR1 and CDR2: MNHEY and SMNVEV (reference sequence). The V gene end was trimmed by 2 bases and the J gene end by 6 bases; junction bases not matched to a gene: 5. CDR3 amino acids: CASSLKLAGANEQFF. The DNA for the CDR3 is TGTGCCAGCAGTTTAAAACTAGCGGGTGCCAATGAGCAGTTCTTC.

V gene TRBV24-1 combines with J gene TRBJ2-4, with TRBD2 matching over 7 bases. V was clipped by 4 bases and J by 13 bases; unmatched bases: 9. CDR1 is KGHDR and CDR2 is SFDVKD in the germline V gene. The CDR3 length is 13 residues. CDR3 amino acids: CATSDPGREAQYF. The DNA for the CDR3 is TGTGCCACCAGTGACCCCGGACGGGAGGCCCAGTACTTC.

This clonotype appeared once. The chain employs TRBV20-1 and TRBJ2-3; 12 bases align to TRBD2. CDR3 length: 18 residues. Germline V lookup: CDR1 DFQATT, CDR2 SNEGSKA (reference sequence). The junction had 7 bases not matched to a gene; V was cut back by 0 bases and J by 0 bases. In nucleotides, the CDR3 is TGCAGTGCTAGAGAAACTAGCGGGGGGCCACCTAGCACAGATACGCAGTATTTT. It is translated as CSARETSGGPPSTDTQYF.

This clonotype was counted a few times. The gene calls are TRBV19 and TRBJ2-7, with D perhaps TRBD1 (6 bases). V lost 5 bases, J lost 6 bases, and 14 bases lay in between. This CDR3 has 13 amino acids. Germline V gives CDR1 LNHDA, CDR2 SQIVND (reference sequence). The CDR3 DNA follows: TGTGCCAGTAGTCCACTCAGGGGTACCGAGCAGTACTTC. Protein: CASSPLRGTEQYF.

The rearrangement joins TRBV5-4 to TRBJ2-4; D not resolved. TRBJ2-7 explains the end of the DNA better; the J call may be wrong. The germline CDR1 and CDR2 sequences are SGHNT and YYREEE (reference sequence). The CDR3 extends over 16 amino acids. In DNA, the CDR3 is TGTGCCAGCAGCTTGGCGGGCCAAATTGCATCCTACGAGCAGTACTTC. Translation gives CASSLAGQIASYEQYF.

CDR3 residues: CASSTRTGLDYGYTF. The CDR3 DNA reads TGTGCCAGCAGCACCCGGACAGGGCTGGACTATGGCTACACCTTC. The rearrangement uses TRBV9 and TRBJ1-2, with 8 bases aligning to TRBD1. The CDR3 totals 15 residues. Trimming took 4 bases from V and 3 from J; bases not matched to a gene: 8. Germline V CDR1 and CDR2: SGDLS, YYNGEE.

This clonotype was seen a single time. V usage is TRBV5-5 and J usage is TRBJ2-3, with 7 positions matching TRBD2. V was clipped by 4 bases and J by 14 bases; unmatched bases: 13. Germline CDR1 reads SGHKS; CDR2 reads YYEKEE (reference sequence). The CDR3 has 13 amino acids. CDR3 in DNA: TGTGCCAGCAGCCCCCTGGGACGGGAGGAGTCGTATTTT. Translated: CASSPLGREESYF.

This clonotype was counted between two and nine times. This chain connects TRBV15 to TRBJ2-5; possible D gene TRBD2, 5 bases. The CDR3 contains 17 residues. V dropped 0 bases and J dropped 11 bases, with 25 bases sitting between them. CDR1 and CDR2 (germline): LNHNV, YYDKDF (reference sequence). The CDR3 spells CATSRDSSLSGYGEQYF. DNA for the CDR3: TGTGCCACCAGCAGAGATTCAAGCCTATCGGGTTATGGGGAGCAGTACTTC.

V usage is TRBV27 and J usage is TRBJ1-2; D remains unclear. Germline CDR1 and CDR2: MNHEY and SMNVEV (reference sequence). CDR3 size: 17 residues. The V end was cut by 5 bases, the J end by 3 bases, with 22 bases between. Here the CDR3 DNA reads TGTGCCAGCAGTCCAGTAAGACCCTCTGGGGTATACTATGGCTACACCTTC. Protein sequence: CASSPVRPSGVYYGYTF.

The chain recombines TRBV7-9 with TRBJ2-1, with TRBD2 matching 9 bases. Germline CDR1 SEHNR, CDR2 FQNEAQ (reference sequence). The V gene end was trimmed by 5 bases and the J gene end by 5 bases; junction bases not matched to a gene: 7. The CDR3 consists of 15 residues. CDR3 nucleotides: TGTGCCAGCAGCCAAGCGGGGGGCCACGACAATGAGCAGTTCTTC. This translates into CASSQAGGHDNEQFF.

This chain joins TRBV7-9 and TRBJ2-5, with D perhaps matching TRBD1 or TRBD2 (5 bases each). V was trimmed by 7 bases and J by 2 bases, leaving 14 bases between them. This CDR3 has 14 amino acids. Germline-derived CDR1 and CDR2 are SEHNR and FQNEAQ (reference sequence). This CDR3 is CASIFRDGQETQYF. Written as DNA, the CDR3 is TGTGCCAGCATCTTCCGGGACGGACAAGAGACCCAGTACTTC.

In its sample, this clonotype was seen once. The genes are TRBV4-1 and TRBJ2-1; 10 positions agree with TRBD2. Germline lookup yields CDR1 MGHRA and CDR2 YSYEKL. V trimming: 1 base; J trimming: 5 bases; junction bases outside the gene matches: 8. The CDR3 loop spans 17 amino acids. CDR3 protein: CASSQGPALAGDNEQFF. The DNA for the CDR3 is TGCGCCAGCAGCCAAGGCCCTGCTCTAGCGGGAGACAATGAGCAGTTCTTC.

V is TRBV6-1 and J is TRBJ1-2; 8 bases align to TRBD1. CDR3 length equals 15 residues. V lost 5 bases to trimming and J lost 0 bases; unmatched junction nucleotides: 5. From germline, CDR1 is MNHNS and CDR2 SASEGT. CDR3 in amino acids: CASSKGQGPNYGYTF. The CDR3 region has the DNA TGTGCCAGCAGTAAAGGACAGGGACCTAACTATGGCTACACCTTC.

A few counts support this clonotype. The CDR3 is CSASGLAAEEQYF. In nucleotides, the CDR3 is TGCAGTGCTAGTGGACTAGCGGCAGAGGAGCAGTACTTC. The chain is built from TRBV20-1 and TRBJ2-7; 10 bases fit TRBD2. J was trimmed by 7 bases and V by 3 bases; bases with no gene match: 6. Germline V gene data show CDR1 as DFQATT and CDR2 as SNEGSKA (reference sequence). This CDR3 is built from 13 residues.

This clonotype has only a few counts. The CDR3 loop is CASSQDFGRGYEQYF. For the CDR3, the DNA is TGCGCCAGCAGCCAGGACTTTGGCAGGGGTTACGAGCAGTACTTC. The V call is TRBV4-1, the J call TRBJ2-7; possible D gene TRBD1, 6 bases. The V and J ends lost 3 bases and 4 bases respectively, with 16 bases between them. The CDR3 extends over 15 amino acids. CDR1 and CDR2 (germline): MGHRA, YSYEKL.